This T cell receptor (beta chain) originates from a study of CD8 T cells in ankylosing spondylitis. Study observations and caveats: Typical of ankylosing spondylitis blood, it appeared, was a TCR beta motif of roughly eight highly homologous variants.

This clonotype was seen more than once but under ten times. What it binds is unknown. In TCRdb, the 5' RACE reads were re-called with MiXCR into one record per CDR3 protein. Counted here are roughly 220,000 distinct CDR3 sequences, about 17% occurring once; the ten biggest clones make up under 45%. Sequencing was carried out using blood, either unsorted or a sorted T cell fraction (not recorded which). This sequence originates from a male donor with ankylosing spondylitis.

CDR3 sequence (DNA): TGTGCCAGCAGTAAGTACGGGAACAATGAGCAGTTCTTC. Its translation is CASSKYGNNEQFF. The chain has TRBV6-1 and TRBJ2-1; D perhaps matches TRBD2 (5 bases). Germline V lookup: CDR1 MNHNS, CDR2 SASEGT. This CDR3 region has 13 residues. Trimming left V 5 bases short and J 5 bases short, with 10 bases between.